This TCR beta chain originates from a study of blood T cell repertoires in COVID-19. Per the germline V gene, CDR1 is KGHDR and CDR2 is SFDVKD. This CDR3 contains 15 residues. Trimming left V 2 bases short and J 0 bases short, with 9 bases between. The protocol was immunoSEQ multiplex PCR, while the TCRdb copy is restricted to in-frame clones and leaves out a portion. The data show about 300,000 clones, more than 75% seen once. Those enrolled, adults aged about 18 to 89 years, came from 25 or so US areas. Participants' reported clinical history set cohort assignment. Recovered status applied to Cohort 3 donors who had two consecutive negative PCRs. It also applied to those with clearance or with symptom resolution.

Sequencing was performed on PBMCs or T cells enriched from blood (not recorded which). This TCR came from a man younger than 40 who had recovered from COVID-19. The chain uses TRBV24-1 and TRBJ1-1; D is unresolved. This CDR3 is CATSDSTTMNTEAFF. CDR3 DNA sequence: TGTGCCACCAGTGATTCCACGACTATGAACACTGAAGCTTTCTTT.